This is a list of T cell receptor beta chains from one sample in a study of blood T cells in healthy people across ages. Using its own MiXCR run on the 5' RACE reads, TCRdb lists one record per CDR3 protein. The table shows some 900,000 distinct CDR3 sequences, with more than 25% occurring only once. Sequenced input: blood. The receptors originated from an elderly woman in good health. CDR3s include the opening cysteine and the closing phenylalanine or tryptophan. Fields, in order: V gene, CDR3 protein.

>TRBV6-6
CASRSRHTDTQYF
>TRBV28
CASSLPFGDNRGRPHGYTF
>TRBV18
CASSGPNSPLHF
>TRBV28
CASRRYSQGTANEKLFF
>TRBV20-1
CSATAGTGKYGYTF
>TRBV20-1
CSARERGVGNQPQHF
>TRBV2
CASSSPSGAYTDTQYF
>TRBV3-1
CASSQGPQNTDTQYF
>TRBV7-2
CASSFRGDRGSYGYTF
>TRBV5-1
CASSLATDNEQFF
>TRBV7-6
CASSLVKLLSSYEQYF
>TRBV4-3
CASSQEPGLAGGNTGELFF